The clone carrying this T cell receptor beta chain has a handful of counts. The antigen is not known. Six replicates per PBMC sample, mostly from 480 ng of genomic DNA. Clones were read by immunoSEQ multiplex PCR, and TCRdb kept only the in-frame ones, dropping some. The table includes 13,000 to 15,000 clones, over 55% detected once. The source of the sample is a study of neoadjuvant anti-PD-1 for oral cavity cancer. Study in general: Patients without progression received a fourth nivolumab dose around day 43, then surgical resection on days 50-56. General study findings and limits: PBMC Gini-index clonality exceeded responders' in non-responders post-nivolumab. Only three patients per response group were TCR-analyzed; validation needed.

The ends were cut back, 0 bases at V and 9 bases at J, with 12 bases in the middle. Germline V gene data show CDR1 as MGHRA and CDR2 as YSYEKL. CDR3 length equals 14 residues. The sample here was PBMCs, taken before nivolumab (anti-PD-1) treatment. V gene TRBV4-1 combines with J gene TRBJ1-5; D gene unclear. The clonotype comes from a person aged 40 to 85 with oral cavity squamous cell carcinoma. CDR3 amino acids: CASSQEFGVGPQHF. CDR3 DNA sequence: TGCGCCAGCAGCCAAGAATTCGGGGTGGGGCCCCAGCATTTT.